Reported below is one TCR beta chain. This sample is part of a study of T cell changes during pregnancy in multiple sclerosis. Produced via immunoSEQ multiplex PCR; TCRdb's table is partial and in-frame only. The sample holds about 70,000 clones, around 90% seen once. V trimming: 5 bases; J trimming: 5 bases; junction bases outside the gene matches: 7. The CDR3 has 15 residues. Germline values: CDR1 SGHTA, CDR2 FQGNSA. Material: peripheral blood, obtained after pregnancy. The receptor's source is a female donor with multiple sclerosis, enrolled in a pregnancy study. The rearrangement links TRBV7-2 to TRBJ2-2; 8 positions agree with TRBD2. CDR3 region: CASSRGGSGTGELFF. The CDR3 coding sequence is TGTGCCAGCAGCCGGGGGGGTAGCGGGACCGGGGAGCTGTTTTTT.